The 32 T cell receptor beta chains listed next were all sequenced from one sample in a study of CD8+ T cells in alopecia areata. Sequencing relied on a cDNA template that was reverse transcribed from extracted RNA. The method was immunoSEQ multiplex PCR; TCRdb's version includes in-frame clones alone and lacks a portion of them. The data contain around 120,000 clones, 55% to 80% of them singletons. Source material: CD4+ T cells sorted from blood. The receptors come from a human donor in good health.

V and J are TRBV29-1 and TRBJ2-7; TRBD1 matches 7 bases. The CDR3 extends over 13 amino acids. Germline V gene lookup returns CDR1 SQVTM and CDR2 ANQGSEA. Trimming removed 6 bases from V and 3 bases from J; junction bases left unmatched: 8. The CDR3 reads CSVQPGQIYEQYF. In DNA form, the CDR3 reads TGCAGCGTGCAACCGGGACAGATCTACGAGCAGTACTTC.

The V gene is TRBV5-4, the J gene TRBJ2-1; D remains ambiguous. Germline CDR1 reads SGHNT; CDR2 reads YYREEE (reference sequence). V was shortened by 1 base and J by 4 bases, with 6 bases between the two germline ends. The CDR3 is 13 residues long. The CDR3 coding sequence is TGTGCCAGCAGCTTGCCAGCATACAATGAGCAGTTCTTC. Its translation: CASSLPAYNEQFF.

The chain joins TRBV20-1 to TRBJ2-1; D is unclear. Germline V lookup: CDR1 DFQATT, CDR2 SNEGSKA (reference sequence). The CDR3 length is 11 residues. V was clipped by 4 bases and J by 4 bases, with 5 bases between them. DNA for the CDR3: TGCAGTGCTACCCAATACAATGAGCAGTTCTTC. It yields the protein CSATQYNEQFF.

V usage is TRBV6-6 and J usage is TRBJ1-2; no clear D. V was trimmed by 4 bases and J by 8 bases, leaving 17 bases between them. Germline loops: CDR1 MNHNY, CDR2 SVGAGI (reference sequence). The length of the CDR3 is 14 residues. This CDR3 reads CASSSKAVLGGYTF. CDR3 nucleotides: TGTGCCAGCAGTTCCAAGGCCGTTTTAGGAGGCTACACCTTC.

The chain is built from TRBV11-3 and TRBJ2-1; 8 bases are a match to TRBD2. V shed 2 bases and J 10 bases; nucleotides not matched to a gene: 7. The CDR3 runs 14 residues. Germline V gene data show CDR1 as SGHNT and CDR2 as YENEEA. The CDR3 region is CASSLLSGDGEQFF. The CDR3 DNA reads TGTGCCAGCAGCTTACTTAGCGGGGACGGGGAGCAGTTCTTC.

The V gene is TRBV5-1, the J gene TRBJ2-6, with D perhaps matching TRBD1 (5 bases). The germline V and J ends were trimmed by 0 bases and 0 bases, with 10 bases remaining between them. Germline lookup yields CDR1 SGHRS and CDR2 YFSETQ. The CDR3 runs 17 residues. Here the CDR3 DNA reads TGCGCCAGCAGCTTGGAAGGGGTTGGCTCTGGGGCCAACGTCCTGACTTTC. Translating gives CASSLEGVGSGANVLTF.

The rearrangement links TRBV4-1 to TRBJ2-1; tentatively, D is TRBD1 or TRBD2 (5 bases each). The CDR3 length is 16 residues. Trimming cost V 0 bases and J 4 bases, with 13 bases left between them. Germline V gene sequence: CDR1 MGHRA, CDR2 YSYEKL. The CDR3, as DNA: TGCGCCAGCAGCCAAGATAGGAGAGGGGCATACAATGAGCAGTTCTTC. Translation: CASSQDRRGAYNEQFF.

The chain has TRBV2 and TRBJ2-3, with D maybe TRBD2 (6 bases). This CDR3 contains 14 residues. V shed 2 bases and J shed 4 bases, with 10 bases lying between them. Germline V gene lookup returns CDR1 SNHLY and CDR2 FYNNEI. The chain's CDR3 is CASSESGFADTQYF. The CDR3 nucleotides are TGTGCCAGCAGTGAAAGCGGGTTCGCAGATACGCAGTATTTT.

The genes are TRBV5-1 and TRBJ2-3; D is possibly TRBD1 (7 bases). The CDR3 sequence is 16 residues long. The ends were cut back, 0 bases at V and 3 bases at J, with 14 bases in the middle. CDR1 and CDR2 (germline): SGHRS, YFSETQ. The chain's CDR3 is CASSLASGGPTDTQYF. DNA of the CDR3: TGCGCCAGCAGCTTGGCGTCAGGGGGGCCGACAGATACGCAGTATTTT.

The sample holds a few counts of this clone. V and J are TRBV10-3 and TRBJ2-5; weak D call: TRBD1 (6 bases). Germline V CDR1 and CDR2: ENHRY, SYGVKD. This CDR3 contains 13 residues. Trimming left V 8 bases short and J 3 bases short, with 13 bases between. The CDR3 DNA reads TGTGCCATCGCTGGGACACCCGAAGAGACCCAGTACTTC. Protein product: CAIAGTPEETQYF.

The chain recombines TRBV30 with TRBJ2-7, with D possibly matching TRBD2 (5 bases). Trimming pared 0 bases from V and 3 bases from J, leaving 18 bases between. There are 16 residues in the CDR3. Germline values: CDR1 GTSNPN, CDR2 SVGIG (reference sequence). Here the CDR3 DNA reads TGTGCCTGGAGTGTACTGAGGACTTCTGGGGACTACGAGCAGTACTTC. It is translated as CAWSVLRTSGDYEQYF.

The CDR3 region is CASSRQGSTEAFF. The DNA of the CDR3 is TGTGCCAGCAGTCGACAGGGGTCCACTGAAGCTTTCTTT. The rearrangement uses TRBV7-2 and TRBJ1-1; 8 bases line up with TRBD1. Germline V gene sequence: CDR1 SGHTA, CDR2 FQGNSA. The CDR3 extends over 13 amino acids. With V trimmed by 6 bases and J by 4 bases, 4 bases remained unmatched.

This clone was picked up a small number of times. The rearrangement uses TRBV7-2 and TRBJ2-5, with 7 nucleotides matching TRBD2. The germline CDR1 and CDR2 sequences are SGHTA and FQGNSA. The CDR3 runs to 15 residues. V was clipped by 0 bases and J by 3 bases; unmatched bases: 4. The CDR3: CASSLAGLAEETQYF. The CDR3 DNA reads as TGTGCCAGCAGCTTAGCCGGCCTAGCGGAAGAGACCCAGTACTTC. The complete variable domain, with remaining parts taken from reference TRBV7-2 and TRBJ2-5, reads GAGVSQSPSNKVTEKGKDVELRCDPISGHTALYWYRQSLGQGLEFLIYFQGNSAPDKSGLPSDRFSAERTGGSVSTLTIQRTQQEDSAVYLCASSLAGLAEETQYFGPGTRLLVL.

V is TRBV9 and J is TRBJ1-6; tentative D call: TRBD1 (5 bases). This CDR3 spans 15 amino acids. Trimming pared 0 bases from V and 10 bases from J, leaving 14 bases between. Germline assignment: CDR1 SGDLS and CDR2 YYNGEE. CDR3 sequence: CASSVASRGSSPLHF. CDR3 DNA sequence: TGTGCCAGCAGCGTAGCCTCCCGGGGCTCGTCACCCCTCCACTTT.

The rearrangement links TRBV29-1 to TRBJ2-7; 7 bases align to TRBD1. The CDR3 spans 15 residues. Losses at the gene ends were 3 bases for V and 0 bases for J; bases not matched to a gene: 8. Germline V CDR1 and CDR2: SQVTM, ANQGSEA. The DNA of the CDR3 is TGCAGCGTTGATAGTAAGGCAGGGGGCTCCTACGAGCAGTACTTC. Amino acid sequence: CSVDSKAGGSYEQYF.

The chain links TRBV11-2 to TRBJ2-7; D is unresolved. Germline values: CDR1 SGHAT, CDR2 FQNNGV. The CDR3 length is 13 residues. The ends were cut back, 5 bases at V and 6 bases at J, with 14 bases in the middle. In DNA, the CDR3 is TGTGCCAGCAGCCAATCAATGAACACCGAGCAGTACTTC. As protein: CASSQSMNTEQYF.

In its sample, this clone was seen a few times. V is TRBV11-2 and J is TRBJ2-1, with a tentative D call TRBD1 (5 bases). Trimming took 5 bases from V and 2 from J, leaving 16 bases between them. In germline, CDR1 is SGHAT, CDR2 FQNNGV. This CDR3 region has 16 residues. The CDR3 here is CASSRHAGLTYNEQFF. The CDR3 coding sequence is TGTGCCAGCAGCCGCCATGCAGGGTTAACCTACAATGAGCAGTTCTTC.

In its sample, this clone was seen a few times. The chain combines TRBV6-5 with TRBJ1-2, with TRBD1 matching 7 bases. Germline V gene lookup returns CDR1 MNHEY and CDR2 SVGAGI. This CDR3 has 12 amino acids. Trimming at V came to 6 bases and at J to 8 bases, leaving 6 bases not matched to a gene. The CDR3 coding sequence is TGTGCCAGCAGATTCGACAGGGAAGGCTACACCTTC. This sequence encodes CASRFDREGYTF.

This clone showed up just once. The chain has TRBV7-9 and TRBJ2-7; possibly TRBD2 for D (6 bases). Germline V CDR1 and CDR2: SEHNR, FQNEAQ (reference sequence). The CDR3 spans 14 residues. Trimming left V 2 bases short and J 2 bases short, with 10 bases between. In DNA, the CDR3 is TGTGCCAGCAGCTTACACGGGGGAACCTACGAGCAGTACTTC. Protein product: CASSLHGGTYEQYF.

This chain uses TRBV29-1 with TRBJ1-2, with D uncertain. Germline CDR1 SQVTM, CDR2 ANQGSEA. CDR3 length equals 11 residues. V shed 3 bases and J shed 5 bases, with 7 bases lying between them. This CDR3 is CSVDMEYGYTF. DNA for the CDR3: TGCAGCGTTGACATGGAGTATGGCTACACCTTC.

This rearrangement joins TRBV30 to TRBJ2-3; 7 bases match TRBD2. Germline V lookup: CDR1 GTSNPN, CDR2 SVGIG (reference sequence). The V and J ends lost 0 bases and 2 bases, in that order; junction bases with no gene match: 5. The CDR3 sequence is 15 residues long. The CDR3 DNA follows: TGTGCCTGGAGTGTACCAGCGGGGTCCACAGATACGCAGTATTTT. Amino acids: CAWSVPAGSTDTQYF.

Comment on this clone: The conserved final phenylalanine or tryptophan is absent from the CDR3, which likely points to a read error. The V call is TRBV18, the J call TRBJ1-5; 7 nucleotides line up with TRBD1. V was pared by 1 base and J by 2 bases, with 5 bases of the junction left unmatched. The CDR3 extends over 16 amino acids. The germline gives CDR1 KGHSH, CDR2 LQKENI. CDR3 protein: CASSPQSGTGNQPQHL. DNA for the CDR3: TGTGCCAGCTCACCACAATCCGGGACAGGCAATCAGCCCCAGCATCTT.

Concerning this clone itself: No conserved phenylalanine or tryptophan is present at the end of the CDR3, so a read error is the likely explanation. It is unclear where the CDR3 begins or ends on the DNA, so no DNA is shown, and the CDR3 is as TCRdb lists it. This chain links TRBV10-3 with TRBJ2-7; no DNA check was done on the table's D call, TRBD1. The CDR3 is 13 residues long, counting both termini. CDR1 ENHRY and CDR2 SYGVKD come from the germline V gene. The CDR3 is CAISEGTGGPPLL.

This clone has only a few counts. The chain recombines TRBV5-5 with TRBJ1-3; tentatively, D is TRBD1 (5 bases). Trimming shortened V by 1 base and J by 0 bases, and 20 bases separated the two germline ends. CDR1 and CDR2 from the germline V gene are SGHKS and YYEKEE (reference sequence). This CDR3 has 19 amino acids. Written as DNA, the CDR3 is TGTGCCAGCAGCTTGATTGGGGCTGCGAATCGCAGCTCTGGAAACACCATATATTTT. Amino acid sequence: CASSLIGAANRSSGNTIYF.

The chain is built from TRBV10-2 and TRBJ1-1; D might be TRBD1 (5 bases). Germline V CDR1 and CDR2: WSHSY, SAAADI. Trimming removed 6 bases at V and 5 bases at J, with 10 bases between. CDR3 length: 12 residues. The CDR3 spells CASSPGGTEAFF. The CDR3 bases are TGCGCCAGCAGCCCCGGGGGTACTGAAGCTTTCTTT.

This clone was counted only a few times. The V and J genes are TRBV7-2 and TRBJ2-2, with 8 bases matching TRBD1. The CDR3 loop spans 16 amino acids. V dropped 5 bases and J dropped 6; count of bases not matched to a gene: 11. In germline, CDR1 is SGHTA, CDR2 FQGNSA. In nucleotides, the CDR3 is TGTGCCAGCAGCCTCTTTGGCCAGGGGGCCGCCGGGGAGCTGTTTTTT. It specifies CASSLFGQGAAGELFF.

This chain uses TRBV2 with TRBJ1-5; D is undetermined. Trimming removed 0 bases from V and 3 bases from J, with 6 bases in between. The CDR3 consists of 14 residues. Germline-derived CDR1 and CDR2 are SNHLY and FYNNEI. CDR3 amino acids: CASSEAGPNQPQHF. The DNA of the CDR3 is TGTGCCAGCAGTGAAGCAGGGCCCAATCAGCCCCAGCATTTT. Complete variable domain (other parts from reference TRBV2 and TRBJ1-5): EPEVTQTPSHQVTQMGQEVILRCVPISNHLYFYWYRQILGQKVEFLVSFYNNEISEKSEIFDDQFSVERPDGSNFTLKIRSTKLEDSAMYFCASSEAGPNQPQHFGDGTRLSIL.

The CDR3 reads CSPPWFGGPNGSTDTQYF. The CDR3 DNA reads as TGCAGCCCACCCTGGTTCGGGGGTCCAAACGGGAGCACAGATACGCAGTATTTT. The chain recombines TRBV29-1 with TRBJ2-3, with D perhaps TRBD2 (6 bases). Germline V gene data show CDR1 as SQVTM and CDR2 as ANQGSEA. With 8 bases removed from V and 0 bases from J, the gap between germline ends came to 27 bases. The CDR3 totals 18 residues.

The V call is TRBV4-1, the J call TRBJ1-2; maybe TRBD1 (5 bases). This CDR3 contains 13 residues. V was cut by 4 bases and J by 4 bases, with 10 bases left in between. The V gene's germline CDR1 is MGHRA and CDR2 YSYEKL. In DNA, the CDR3 is TGCGCCAGCAGCCGCGGACAACCCTATGGCTACACCTTC. It specifies CASSRGQPYGYTF.

J is TRBJ1-4 and V is TRBV29-1; the D gene is possibly TRBD1 (5 bases). The germline gives CDR1 SQVTM, CDR2 ANQGSEA. The CDR3 spans 13 residues. Trimming shortened V by 5 bases and J by 5 bases, and 12 bases separated the two germline ends. The CDR3 sequence is CSVLTVENEKLFF. DNA for the CDR3: TGCAGCGTTTTGACAGTAGAAAATGAAAAACTGTTTTTT.

This clone was detected only a few times. Other DNA sequences of this sample code for an identical CDR3. This chain links TRBV27 with TRBJ2-5, with D uncertain. From germline, CDR1 is MNHEY and CDR2 SMNVEV (reference sequence). V was trimmed by 5 bases and J by 1 base, leaving 11 bases between them. The CDR3 has 14 residues. The CDR3 spells CASSLTRGQETQYF. As DNA, the CDR3 is TGTGCCAGCAGTCTCACCCGCGGCCAAGAGACCCAGTACTTC.

J is TRBJ2-3 and V is TRBV6-1; 7 positions agree with TRBD2. Unmatched junction bases numbered 9, after V lost 6 bases and J lost 3 bases. CDR3 length: 15 amino acids. Germline CDR1 is MNHNS and CDR2 is SASEGT. The CDR3 sequence is CASSTRGGFTDTQYF. Written as DNA, the CDR3 is TGTGCCAGCAGCACTCGGGGAGGGTTTACAGATACGCAGTATTTT.